The 19 T cell receptor beta chains below all came from one sample that was sequenced in a study of blood T cells in healthy people across ages. A sample-barcoded 5' primer and a J-beta primer mix were used in a second PCR of roughly 7 to 12 cycles. TCRdb passed the 5' RACE reads through MiXCR, listing each CDR3 protein once. The profile covers 1.5 million to 2 million distinct CDR3 sequences, with roughly 50% appearing a single time and over 2% taken by the ten largest. Specimen: blood. Every receptor here comes from a woman aged 40 to 50 in good health.

The V gene is TRBV10-3, the J gene TRBJ2-1; a possible D gene is TRBD1 (8 bases). Per germline, CDR1 ENHRY and CDR2 SYGVKD. The CDR3 runs 16 residues. V was cut by 8 bases and J by 11 bases, with 28 bases left in between. The CDR3 here is CAIRGVLQGGLNKQFF. CDR3 in DNA: TGTGCCATCCGAGGGGTTTTACAGGGGGGGCTGAATAAGCAGTTCTTC.

This clonotype was counted only a few times. The V gene is TRBV28, the J gene TRBJ2-1; 10 bases agree with TRBD1. The CDR3 totals 15 residues. V gave up 5 bases and J gave up 4 bases; unmatched junction bases: 5. CDR1 is MDHEN and CDR2 is SYDVKM in the germline V gene. CDR3 DNA sequence: TGTGCCAGCAGTCGGACAGGGGGAGGGTACAATGAGCAGTTCTTC. Its protein is CASSRTGGGYNEQFF.

V gene TRBV3-1 combines with J gene TRBJ2-1; D is unresolved. The V gene's germline CDR1 is LGHDT and CDR2 YNNKEL (reference sequence). CDR3 length: 11 amino acids. Deletions cut 3 bases from V and 13 bases from J, with 10 bases between. The CDR3 here is CASSHAKTQFF. The CDR3, as DNA: TGTGCCAGCAGCCACGCAAAGACCCAGTTCTTC.

This clonotype was detected only once. The V and J genes are TRBV12-5 and TRBJ1-2, with 7 bases identical to TRBD1. Trimming at V came to 4 bases and at J to 2 bases, leaving 7 bases not matched to a gene. The CDR3 length is 15 residues. Germline-derived CDR1 and CDR2 are LGHNT and FRNRAP. Here the CDR3 DNA reads TGTGCTAGTGGTTGGGGACAGATTGCGAACTATGGCTACACCTTC. It specifies CASGWGQIANYGYTF.

CDR3 protein: CASSLKEGTLDTEAFF. CDR3 sequence (DNA): TGTGCCAGCAGCTTGAAGGAAGGGACCCTGGACACTGAAGCTTTCTTT. V gene TRBV7-2 combines with J gene TRBJ1-1; a possible D gene is TRBD1 (5 bases). V lost 3 bases, J lost 3 bases, and 17 bases lay in between. The CDR3 is 16 amino acids. Germline V gene sequence: CDR1 SGHTA, CDR2 FQGNSA.

This clonotype was detected a few times. This CDR3 reads CASSYRLGRDTQYF. CDR3 DNA sequence: TGTGCCAGCAGTTACAGGCTAGGGCGAGATACGCAGTATTTT. The chain combines TRBV6-5 with TRBJ2-3; D uncertain. Germline CDR1 reads MNHEY; CDR2 reads SVGAGI. The CDR3 is 14 residues long. Trimming pared 2 bases from V and 5 bases from J, leaving 11 bases between.

V and J are TRBV6-5 and TRBJ2-5; D possibly corresponds to TRBD2 (5 bases). With the DNA end fitting TRBJ2-7 better, the J assignment may be wrong. The CDR3 consists of 13 residues. Per germline, CDR1 MNHEY and CDR2 SVGAGI. The CDR3 DNA reads as TGTGCCAGCAGTTGGACGGGGAATCACGAGCAGTACTTC. Protein sequence: CASSWTGNHEQYF.

The chain links TRBV20-1 to TRBJ1-2; 8 nucleotides align to TRBD1. This CDR3 contains 15 residues. The germline gives CDR1 DFQATT, CDR2 SNEGSKA (reference sequence). Trimming cost V 4 bases and J 1 base; bases outside gene matches: 8. This chain's CDR3 is CSATGQGMDNYGYTF. The CDR3 DNA reads as TGCAGTGCTACCGGACAGGGAATGGATAACTATGGCTACACCTTC.

About this clonotype itself: One end of the junction fails to match germline, which may point to a read error. The chain links TRBV6-5 to TRBJ2-7, with D maybe TRBD2 (5 bases). Germline values: CDR1 MNHEY, CDR2 SVGAGI. This CDR3 has 13 amino acids. CDR3 in DNA: TGTGCCAGCAGTCGGACTGCCTCCTACGAGCAGTGCTTC. It codes for CASSRTASYEQCF.

The table lists this clonotype with a few counts. This sequence joins TRBV2 and TRBJ2-4; no clear D gene. The CDR3 extends over 15 amino acids. V lost 4 bases to trimming and J lost 4 bases, with 14 bases between them. Germline values: CDR1 SNHLY, CDR2 FYNNEI. CDR3 bases: TGTGCCAGCAGTGGCGCCCCTCAGGCTAAAAACATTCAGTACTTC. Translation: CASSGAPQAKNIQYF.

This chain links TRBV2 with TRBJ2-3; D perhaps matches TRBD2 (6 bases). The V end was cut by 7 bases, the J end by 6 bases, with 14 bases between. The CDR3 covers 13 residues. Germline-derived CDR1 and CDR2 are SNHLY and FYNNEI. Written as DNA, the CDR3 is TGTGCCAGCATTCCCCGCGGGGCGGATACGCAGTATTTT. Protein product: CASIPRGADTQYF.

The CDR3, as DNA: TGTGCCAGCAGCGCCGGAGGGCAGGCAGAGACCCAGTTCTTC. Its protein is CASSAGGQAETQFF. The gene calls are TRBV25-1 and TRBJ2-5; a weak D match, TRBD2 (6 bases). The J call is in doubt because the DNA end fits TRBJ2-1 better. The germline gives CDR1 MGHDK, CDR2 SYGVNS. The CDR3 loop spans 14 amino acids.

In the case of this clonotype: A much larger clone is a single base away; this may be a read error. J is TRBJ1-2 and V is TRBV11-1, with D uncertain. The V end was cut by 4 bases, the J end by 6 bases, with 12 bases between. The CDR3 extends over 13 amino acids. Germline values: CDR1 SGHAT, CDR2 FQDESV (reference sequence). CDR3 sequence reads: CASSSRSNHGYTF. The CDR3 DNA is TGTGCCAGCAGCTCCCGGTCCAACCATGGCTACACCTTC. Drawing the rest from reference TRBV11-1 and TRBJ1-2, the complete variable domain is EAEVAQSPRYKITEKSQAVAFWCDPISGHATLYWYRQILGQGPELLVQFQDESVVDDSQLPKDRFSAERLKGVDSTLKIQPAELGDSAMYLCASSSRSNHGYTFGSGTRLTVV.

This chain uses TRBV2 with TRBJ2-1; perhaps TRBD2 as D (6 bases). Trimming took off 6 bases at V and 0 bases at J, with 18 bases between the two ends. The length of the CDR3 is 17 residues. The germline CDR1 and CDR2 sequences are SNHLY and FYNNEI. CDR3 sequence reads: CASRPTPAGSSYNEQFF. Here the CDR3 DNA reads TGTGCCAGCAGACCGACCCCCGCGGGGAGCTCCTACAATGAGCAGTTCTTC.

This clonotype was seen a handful of times. CDR3 protein: CASSITGPQNIQYF. CDR3 DNA: TGTGCCAGCAGCATAACAGGGCCCCAAAACATTCAGTACTTC. The chain joins TRBV25-1 to TRBJ2-4, with a weak D call TRBD1 (6 bases). CDR3 size: 14 residues. Germline values: CDR1 MGHDK, CDR2 SYGVNS. Trimming left V 6 bases short and J 5 bases short, with 14 bases between. The full variable domain, with the rest looked up from reference TRBV25-1 and TRBJ2-4, is EADIYQTPRYLVIGTGKKITLECSQTMGHDKMYWYQQDPGMELHLIHYSYGVNSTEKGDLSSESTVSRIRTEHFPLTLESARPSHTSQYLCASSITGPQNIQYFGAGTRLSVL.

CDR3 in amino acids: CSLGGLPGVTDTQYF. The CDR3 nucleotides are TGCAGCCTGGGGGGACTCCCCGGCGTCACAGATACGCAGTATTTT. V and J are TRBV29-1 and TRBJ2-3; D is perhaps TRBD2 (6 bases). The CDR3 spans 15 residues. The ends were cut back, 8 bases at V and 2 bases at J, with 20 bases in the middle. CDR1 is SQVTM, CDR2 ANQGSEA, per germline.

To note about this clonotype: An end of the junction does not agree with germline; a read error may underlie this. The chain recombines TRBV7-2 with TRBJ1-2, with D hard to call. Germline V gene data show CDR1 as SGHTA and CDR2 as FQGNSA. The CDR3 has 10 residues. CDR3 loop: CASGLAGYTF. CDR3 bases: TGTGCCAGCGGCTTAGCCGGCTACACCTTC.

This chain joins TRBV28 and TRBJ1-4, with D possibly matching TRBD1 (6 bases). Germline lookup yields CDR1 MDHEN and CDR2 SYDVKM. The CDR3 extends over 15 amino acids. V dropped 1 base and J dropped 8 bases, with 14 bases sitting between them. The CDR3 DNA reads as TGTGCCAGCAGTTTATCGATCCAGGGGAGGGAAAAACTGTTTTTT. As protein: CASSLSIQGREKLFF. The full variable domain, with the rest looked up from reference TRBV28 and TRBJ1-4, is DVKVTQSSRYLVKRTGEKVFLECVQDMDHENMFWYRQDPGLGLRLIYFSYDVKMKEKGDIPEGYSVSREKKERFSLILESASTNQTSMYLCASSLSIQGREKLFFGSGTQLSVL.

The count of this clonotype is one. The CDR3 spells CASSLVQGQQYF. In DNA form, the CDR3 reads TGTGCCAGCAGCTTAGTTCAGGGACAGCAGTACTTC. This chain connects TRBV7-9 to TRBJ2-5; 7 nucleotides agree with TRBD1. Germline V gene sequence: CDR1 SEHNR, CDR2 FQNEAQ (reference sequence). This CDR3 has 12 residues. Trimming removed 1 base from V and 11 bases from J; junction bases left unmatched: 4.